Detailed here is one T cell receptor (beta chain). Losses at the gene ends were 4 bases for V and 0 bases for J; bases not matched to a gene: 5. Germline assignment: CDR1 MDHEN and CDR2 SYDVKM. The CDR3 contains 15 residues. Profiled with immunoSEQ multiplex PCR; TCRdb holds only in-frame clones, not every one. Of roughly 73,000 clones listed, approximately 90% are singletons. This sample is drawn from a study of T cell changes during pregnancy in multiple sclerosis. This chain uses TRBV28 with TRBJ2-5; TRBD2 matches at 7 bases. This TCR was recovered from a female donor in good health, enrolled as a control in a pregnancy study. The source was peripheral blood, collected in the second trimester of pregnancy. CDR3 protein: CASSSEGTNQETQYF. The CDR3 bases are TGTGCCAGCAGTTCGGAGGGGACTAACCAAGAGACCCAGTACTTC.